Below are 17 T cell receptor beta chains sequenced from a single sample in a study of breast tumors, draining lymph nodes, adjacent tissues (dated by TCRdb to 2016 to 2017). The library was made by multiplex PCR. The reads were generated on an Illumina HiSeq 2000. Starting from the raw public reads, TCRdb applied fastp trimming at Q25, assembled clones with MiXCR and retained in-frame beta chains. All rows with the same CDR3 protein become a single entry with the most common DNA and genes. Recorded for this sample are 11,000 to 15,000 distinct CDR3 sequences; 45% to 70% of them occurred a single time. The ten largest clones add up to 30% of the sample. The sequenced sample consisted of tumor-adjacent breast tissue. The source is a female donor with breast cancer. Some clones in this sample may be carry-over from other donors' samples.

This clonotype is deemed medium-sized (0.01 to 0.1%). V is TRBV20-1 and J is TRBJ2-7; D unclear. This CDR3 is 16 amino acids long. The ends were cut back, 1 base at V and 5 bases at J, with 21 bases in the middle. CDR1 and CDR2 from the germline V gene are DFQATT and SNEGSKA (reference sequence). The CDR3 here is CSARARRSQTWDEQYF. DNA for the CDR3: TGCAGTGCTAGAGCCCGGCGGAGTCAAACATGGGACGAGCAGTACTTC.

The J gene is TRBJ2-7, the V gene TRBV12-3 or TRBV12-4, with 7 bases identical to TRBD1. Trimming at V came to 7 bases and at J to 1 base, leaving 10 bases not matched to a gene. The CDR3 loop spans 15 amino acids. The CDR3 coding sequence is TGTGCCAGCACTAGGTTCCAGGGGGAGTCCTACGAGCAGTACTTC. This sequence encodes CASTRFQGESYEQYF.

This clonotype was found many times. The junction and the germline gene differ at one end; a read error may be behind it. The V call is TRBV6-1, the J call TRBJ1-2; D not resolved. CDR1 and CDR2 from the germline V gene are MNHNS and SASEGT. The CDR3 contains 15 residues. In DNA form, the CDR3 reads TGTGCCAGCAGTCACCCGGCTTTGGGTAACGATGGCTACACCTTC. Encoded protein: CASSHPALGNDGYTF.

At least ten counts were recorded for this clonotype. The chain combines TRBV18 with TRBJ2-5; 10 nucleotides agree with TRBD1. Losses at the gene ends were 5 bases for V and 4 bases for J; bases not matched to a gene: 1. Germline loops: CDR1 KGHSH, CDR2 LQKENI. CDR3 length equals 13 residues. CDR3 residues: CASSGDRGETQYF. In nucleotides, the CDR3 is TGTGCCAGCTCAGGGGACAGGGGAGAGACCCAGTACTTC.

Note on this clonotype: At one end the junction does not follow the germline gene, possibly because of a read error. The J gene is TRBJ2-3, the V gene TRBV10-1; 13 bases line up with TRBD2. Germline V gives CDR1 WNHNN, CDR2 SYGVQD (reference sequence). The CDR3 is made up of 18 amino acids. Written as DNA, the CDR3 is TGTGCCAGCAGTGTTGGGCGACTAGCGGGGGGCGACGCAGATACGCAGTATTTT. This codes for CASSVGRLAGGDADTQYF.

The chain uses TRBV9 and TRBJ2-5; TRBD1 matches at 7 bases. V lost 4 bases, J lost 4 bases, and 13 bases stayed unmatched. The CDR3 contains 16 residues. From germline, CDR1 is SGDLS and CDR2 YYNGEE. The CDR3 here is CASSPSNGAGGETQYF. CDR3 coding DNA: TGTGCCAGCAGCCCATCCAACGGGGCAGGGGGAGAGACCCAGTACTTC.

The count of this clonotype is one. The rearrangement uses TRBV5-1 and TRBJ2-7; 11 bases align to TRBD2. Per the germline V gene, CDR1 is SGHRS and CDR2 is YFSETQ. The junction had 7 bases not matched to a gene; V was cut back by 4 bases and J by 4 bases. The CDR3 sequence is 15 residues long. CDR3 sequence (DNA): TGCGCCAGCAGCCCGCTAGCGGGAGGAAAGTACGAGCAGTACTTC. It specifies CASSPLAGGKYEQYF.

The rearrangement joins TRBV4-1 to TRBJ2-7; 14 nucleotides match TRBD2. Looked up from germline, CDR1 is MGHRA and CDR2 is YSYEKL. The V gene end was trimmed by 8 bases and the J gene end by 5 bases; junction bases not matched to a gene: 14. This CDR3 contains 17 residues. The CDR3 nucleotides read TGCGCCAGCTCCTGGACTAGCGGGGGGACCCCGAGGCACGAGCAGTACTTC. It is translated as CASSWTSGGTPRHEQYF.

This sequence joins TRBV20-1 and TRBJ1-2; 7 positions match TRBD1. CDR3 length: 13 residues. V trimming: 3 bases; J trimming: 4 bases; junction bases outside the gene matches: 5. The germline CDR1 and CDR2 sequences are DFQATT and SNEGSKA (reference sequence). DNA of the CDR3: TGCAGTGCTAGCGAGGGGGCGATCTATGGCTACACCTTC. This encodes CSASEGAIYGYTF.

This clonotype was seen ten or more times. The gene calls are TRBV29-1 and TRBJ2-3; no clear D. V was pared by 0 bases and J by 0 bases, with 16 bases between. The CDR3 loop spans 17 amino acids. Germline-derived CDR1 and CDR2 are SQVTM and ANQGSEA. Here the CDR3 DNA reads TGCAGCGTTGAAGAAATAGGGCTCCGATCTAGCACAGATACGCAGTATTTT. Amino acids: CSVEEIGLRSSTDTQYF.

This clonotype was observed at least ten times. Its ends do not fully match the called genes, so a read error is possible. CDR3 DNA: TGTGCCAGCAGTGAAACCCGGGACAAAGTTCGCTTC. Amino acid sequence: CASSETRDKVRF. The chain links TRBV2 to TRBJ2-5, with D maybe TRBD1 (6 bases). CDR1 SNHLY and CDR2 FYNNEI come from the germline V gene. The CDR3 length is 12 residues.

Ten or more counts support this clonotype. CDR3 sequence: CASSLDIPGTSIAAFF. CDR3 nucleotides: TGTGCCAGCAGCTTAGACATTCCCGGGACAAGTATTGCGGCTTTCTTT. The V gene is TRBV13, the J gene TRBJ1-1; a possible D gene is TRBD1 (6 bases). Looked up from germline, CDR1 is PRHDT and CDR2 is FYEKMQ (reference sequence). Trimming pared 1 base from V and 11 bases from J, leaving 23 bases between. This CDR3 region has 16 residues.

The chain couples TRBV20-1 to TRBJ2-5; D might be TRBD1 (7 bases). Germline V CDR1 and CDR2: DFQATT, SNEGSKA (reference sequence). The CDR3 is 15 residues long. Trimming left V 3 bases short and J 3 bases short, with 17 bases between. In nucleotides, the CDR3 is TGCAGTGCTAGGCCCACACAGGGGAGGAAAGAGACCCAGTACTTC. Translated: CSARPTQGRKETQYF.

The CDR3 DNA is TGCAGTGCCAGACAGGTAAACTACGAGCAGTACTTC. This translates into CSARQVNYEQYF. The rearrangement uses TRBV20-1 and TRBJ2-7; D possibly corresponds to TRBD1 (6 bases). Germline lookup yields CDR1 DFQATT and CDR2 SNEGSKA (reference sequence). The CDR3 sequence is 12 residues long. Trimming left V 6 bases short and J 3 bases short, with 12 bases between.

This clonotype has only a few counts. Sequence at one end of the junction differs from germline and may be a read error. The chain employs TRBV6-5 and TRBJ1-1, with a tentative D call TRBD1 (6 bases). CDR3 length: 15 residues. The germline V gene has CDR1 MNHEY and CDR2 SVGAGI. The CDR3 reads CASSHSIGGRAEAFF. CDR3 in DNA: TGTGCCAGCAGTCACTCGATTGGGGGGCGAGCTGAAGCTTTCTTT.

This chain connects TRBV29-1 to TRBJ2-3; TRBD2 agrees at 12 bases. In germline, CDR1 is SQVTM, CDR2 ANQGSEA. The CDR3 consists of 21 residues. With 4 bases clipped from V and 7 bases from J, the junction kept 27 bases outside the gene matches. The CDR3 bases are TGCAGCGTTGGAAGGTCATGGGACAGTCTCCTACTAGCGGGAGGTCGGTATACGCAGTATTTT. This sequence encodes CSVGRSWDSLLLAGGRYTQYF.

V gene TRBV11-1 combines with J gene TRBJ2-1; D may be TRBD2 (5 bases). V lost 3 bases to trimming and J lost 0 bases, with 9 bases between them. Germline CDR1 is SGHAT and CDR2 is FQDESV (reference sequence). The CDR3 is 15 residues long. CDR3 residues: CASSLEERSYNEQFF. CDR3 bases: TGTGCCAGCAGCTTGGAGGAGCGCTCCTACAATGAGCAGTTCTTC.